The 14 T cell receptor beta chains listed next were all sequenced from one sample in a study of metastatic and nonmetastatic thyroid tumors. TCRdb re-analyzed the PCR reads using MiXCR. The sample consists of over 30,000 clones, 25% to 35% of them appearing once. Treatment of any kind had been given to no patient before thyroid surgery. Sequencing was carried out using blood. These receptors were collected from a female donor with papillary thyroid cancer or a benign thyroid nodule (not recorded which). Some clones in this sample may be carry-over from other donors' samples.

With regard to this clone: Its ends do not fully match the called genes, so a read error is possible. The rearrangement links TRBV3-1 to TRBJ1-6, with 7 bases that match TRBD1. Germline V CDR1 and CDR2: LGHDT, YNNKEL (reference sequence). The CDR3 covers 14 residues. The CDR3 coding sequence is TGTGCCAGCAGCACGGGACAGCTTAATTCACCCGTCCACTTT. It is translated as CASSTGQLNSPVHF.

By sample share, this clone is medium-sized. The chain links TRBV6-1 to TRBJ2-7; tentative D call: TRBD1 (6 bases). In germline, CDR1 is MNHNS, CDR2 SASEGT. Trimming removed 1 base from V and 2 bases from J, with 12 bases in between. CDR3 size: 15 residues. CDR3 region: CASSEGGWGPYEQYF. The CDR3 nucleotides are TGTGCCAGCAGTGAAGGAGGATGGGGGCCCTACGAGCAGTACTTC.

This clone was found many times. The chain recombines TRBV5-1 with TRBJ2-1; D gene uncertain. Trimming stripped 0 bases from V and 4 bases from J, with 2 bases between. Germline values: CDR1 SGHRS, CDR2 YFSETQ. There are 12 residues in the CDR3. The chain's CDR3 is CASSLVYNEQFF. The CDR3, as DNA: TGCGCCAGCAGCTTGGTATACAATGAGCAGTTCTTC. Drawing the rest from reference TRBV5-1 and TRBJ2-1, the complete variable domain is KAGVTQTPRYLIKTRGQQVTLSCSPISGHRSVSWYQQTPGQGLQFLFEYFSETQRNKGNFPGRFSGRQFSNSRSEMNVSTLELGDSALYLCASSLVYNEQFFGPGTRLTVL.

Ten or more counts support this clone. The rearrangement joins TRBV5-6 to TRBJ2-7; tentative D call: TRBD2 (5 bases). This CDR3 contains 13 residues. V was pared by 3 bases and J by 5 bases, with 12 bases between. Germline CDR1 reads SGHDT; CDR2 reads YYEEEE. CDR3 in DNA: TGTGCCAGCAGCTCCGCTATGCGGGACGAGCAGTACTTC. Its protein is CASSSAMRDEQYF.

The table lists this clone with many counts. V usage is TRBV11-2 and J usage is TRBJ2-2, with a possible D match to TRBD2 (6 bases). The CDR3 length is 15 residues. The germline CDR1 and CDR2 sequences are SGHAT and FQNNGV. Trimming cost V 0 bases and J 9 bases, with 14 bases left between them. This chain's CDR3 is CASSLDGGAKRELFF. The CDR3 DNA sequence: TGTGCCAGCAGCTTAGATGGAGGGGCAAAGAGGGAGCTGTTTTTT. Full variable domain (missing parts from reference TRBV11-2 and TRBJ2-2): EAGVAQSPRYKIIEKRQSVAFWCNPISGHATLYWYQQILGQGPKLLIQFQNNGVVDDSQLPKDRFSAERLKGVDSTLKIQPAKLEDSAVYLCASSLDGGAKRELFFGEGSRLTVL.

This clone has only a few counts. CDR3 protein: CATSGIAGVLYNEQFF. The CDR3 DNA reads as TGTGCCACCAGCGGCATAGCGGGGGTATTATACAATGAGCAGTTCTTC. The chain links TRBV15 to TRBJ2-1, with 9 bases aligning to TRBD2. Germline V CDR1 and CDR2: LNHNV, YYDKDF (reference sequence). There are 16 residues in the CDR3. The V and J ends lost 5 bases and 4 bases, in that order; junction bases with no gene match: 9.

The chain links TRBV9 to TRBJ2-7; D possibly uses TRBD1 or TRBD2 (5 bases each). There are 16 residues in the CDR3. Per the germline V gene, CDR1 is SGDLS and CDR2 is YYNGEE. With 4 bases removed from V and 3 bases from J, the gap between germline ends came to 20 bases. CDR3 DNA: TGTGCCAGCAGCTCGGGTGGGGGAGAAGAGGGCTACGAGCAGTACTTC. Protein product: CASSSGGGEEGYEQYF.

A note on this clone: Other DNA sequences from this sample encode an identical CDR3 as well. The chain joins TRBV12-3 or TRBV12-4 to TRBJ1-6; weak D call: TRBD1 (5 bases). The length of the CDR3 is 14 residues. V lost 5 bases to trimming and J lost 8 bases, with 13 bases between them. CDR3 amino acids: CASSKGLNDSPLHF. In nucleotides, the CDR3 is TGTGCCAGCAGTAAGGGACTTAATGATTCACCCCTCCACTTT.

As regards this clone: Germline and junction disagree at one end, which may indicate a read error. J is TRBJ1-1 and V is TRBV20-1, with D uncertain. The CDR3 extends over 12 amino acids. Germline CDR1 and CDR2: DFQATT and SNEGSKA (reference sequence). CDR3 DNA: TGCAGTGCCAGAGTTGCACAGTTAGAAGCTTTCTTT. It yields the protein CSARVAQLEAFF.

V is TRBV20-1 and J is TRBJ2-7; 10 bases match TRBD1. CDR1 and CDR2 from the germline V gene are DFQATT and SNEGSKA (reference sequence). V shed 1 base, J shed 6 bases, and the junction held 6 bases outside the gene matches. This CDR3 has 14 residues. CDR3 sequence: CSARALGTGAEQYF. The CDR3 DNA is TGCAGTGCTAGAGCGTTAGGGACAGGGGCCGAGCAGTACTTC.

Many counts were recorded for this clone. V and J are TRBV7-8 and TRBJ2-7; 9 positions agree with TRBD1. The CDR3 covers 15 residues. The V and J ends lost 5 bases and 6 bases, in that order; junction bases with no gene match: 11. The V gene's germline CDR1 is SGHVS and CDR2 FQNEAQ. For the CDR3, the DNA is TGTGCCAGCAGCACAAGGGACAGGGAGGGGCCCGAGCAGTACTTC. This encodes CASSTRDREGPEQYF.

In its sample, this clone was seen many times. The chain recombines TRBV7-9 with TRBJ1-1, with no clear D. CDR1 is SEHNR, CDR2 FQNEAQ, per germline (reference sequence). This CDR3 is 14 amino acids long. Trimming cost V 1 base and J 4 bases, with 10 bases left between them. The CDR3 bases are TGTGCCAGCAGCTTAGAAGGGCTGGCCACTGAAGCTTTCTTT. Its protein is CASSLEGLATEAFF.

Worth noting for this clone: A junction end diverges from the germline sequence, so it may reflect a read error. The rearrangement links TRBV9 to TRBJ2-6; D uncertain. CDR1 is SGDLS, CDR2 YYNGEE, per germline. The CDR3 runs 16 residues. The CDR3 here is CASSVGSLSWANVLTF. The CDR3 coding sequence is TGTGCCAGCAGCGTAGGGTCCCTCTCTTGGGCCAACGTCCTGACTTTC.

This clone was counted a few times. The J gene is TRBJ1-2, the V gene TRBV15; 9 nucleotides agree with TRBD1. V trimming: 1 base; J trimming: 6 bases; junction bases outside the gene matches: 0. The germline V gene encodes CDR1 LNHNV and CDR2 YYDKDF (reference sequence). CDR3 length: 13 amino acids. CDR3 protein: CATSRGTGDGYTF. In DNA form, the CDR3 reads TGTGCCACCAGCAGAGGGACAGGGGATGGCTACACCTTC. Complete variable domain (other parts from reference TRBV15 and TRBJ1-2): DAMVIQNPRYQVTQFGKPVTLSCSQTLNHNVMYWYQQKSSQAPKLLFHYYDKDFNNEADTPDNFQSRRPNTSFCFLDIRSPGLGDTAMYLCATSRGTGDGYTFGSGTRLTVV.